One sample yielded the 25 T cell receptor beta chains listed below, sequenced in a study of blood T cell repertoires in COVID-19. Repertoires were generated with immunoSEQ multiplex PCR, while TCRdb's copy carries only in-frame clones and drops some. The profile shows 400,000 to 450,000 clones, 70% to 90% of them singletons. Material for sequencing was peripheral blood. Receptors originate from a woman aged 25 to 45 with active or convalescent COVID-19.

The chain employs TRBV27 and TRBJ2-4, with 7 bases matching TRBD1. Germline values: CDR1 MNHEY, CDR2 SMNVEV (reference sequence). CDR3 length: 16 residues. V was clipped by 3 bases and J by 4 bases; unmatched bases: 9. The chain's CDR3 is CASSFGVPGQKNIQYF. In DNA, the CDR3 is TGTGCCAGCAGTTTCGGGGTACCGGGACAGAAAAACATTCAGTACTTC.

This rearrangement joins TRBV4-1 to TRBJ1-2, with a possible D match to TRBD1 (6 bases). V lost 3 bases to trimming and J lost 2 bases, with 13 bases between them. The CDR3 is 15 amino acids. Germline V CDR1 and CDR2: MGHRA, YSYEKL. CDR3 region: CASSHDRQVNYGYTF. The CDR3 nucleotides are TGCGCCAGCAGCCACGATAGACAGGTGAACTATGGCTACACCTTC.

This clone appeared a few times. V and J are TRBV28 and TRBJ2-3, with TRBD2 as a possible D gene (6 bases). Germline-derived CDR1 and CDR2 are MDHEN and SYDVKM. There are 13 residues in the CDR3. V was trimmed by 7 bases and J by 0 bases, leaving 8 bases between them. The CDR3 region has the DNA TGTGCCAGCACCGGGACTAGCACAGATACGCAGTATTTT. It specifies CASTGTSTDTQYF. Filled out from reference TRBV28 and TRBJ2-3, the complete variable domain reads DVKVTQSSRYLVKRTGEKVFLECVQDMDHENMFWYRQDPGLGLRLIYFSYDVKMKEKGDIPEGYSVSREKKERFSLILESASTNQTSMYLCASTGTSTDTQYFGPGTRLTVL.

This clone was seen a single time. The chain combines TRBV19 with TRBJ1-2; D call uncertain. Germline CDR1 reads LNHDA; CDR2 reads SQIVND (reference sequence). This CDR3 is built from 12 residues. Trimming stripped 5 bases from V and 3 bases from J, with 7 bases between. The CDR3 DNA reads as TGTGCCAGTAGTCGGACTGACTATGGCTACACCTTC. Amino acid sequence: CASSRTDYGYTF. The full variable domain, completed using reference TRBV19 and TRBJ1-2, is DGGITQSPKYLFRKEGQNVTLSCEQNLNHDAMYWYRQDPGQGLRLIYYSQIVNDFQKGDIAEGYSVSREKKESFPLTVTSAQKNPTAFYLCASSRTDYGYTFGSGTRLTVV.

The chain has TRBV19 and TRBJ1-1; perhaps TRBD1 as D (6 bases). The CDR3 runs 15 residues. Germline V gene sequence: CDR1 LNHDA, CDR2 SQIVND (reference sequence). V gave up 1 base and J gave up 0 bases, with 9 bases separating them. The CDR3: CASSIVTGMNTEAFF. DNA for the CDR3: TGTGCCAGTAGTATAGTGACAGGCATGAACACTGAAGCTTTCTTT.

The chain combines TRBV6-5 with TRBJ1-2, with a weak D call TRBD1 (6 bases). Trimming pared 5 bases from V and 6 bases from J, leaving 7 bases between. The V gene's germline CDR1 is MNHEY and CDR2 SVGAGI. The CDR3 is 11 amino acids. CDR3 coding DNA: TGTGCCAGCAGTAGGACAGATGGCTACACCTTC. Translation: CASSRTDGYTF.

The chain has TRBV11-2 and TRBJ2-3, with 9 bases matching TRBD2. Trimming took 2 bases from V and 1 from J; bases not matched to a gene: 13. Germline V gene sequence: CDR1 SGHAT, CDR2 FQNNGV. CDR3 length: 19 amino acids. The CDR3 nucleotides are TGTGCCAGCAGCTTATACGCCATCTTAGCGGGGGTTGGCACAGATACGCAGTATTTT. It encodes CASSLYAILAGVGTDTQYF.

This chain links TRBV27 with TRBJ2-7, with 14 bases aligning to TRBD2. Germline V gene sequence: CDR1 MNHEY, CDR2 SMNVEV (reference sequence). The CDR3 is 18 amino acids. V lost 1 base to trimming and J lost 6 bases; unmatched junction nucleotides: 11. The CDR3 spells CASSLYPRGTSGSSEQYF. The CDR3 DNA follows: TGTGCCAGCAGTTTATACCCTAGAGGGACTAGCGGGAGCAGCGAGCAGTACTTC.

The rearrangement links TRBV2 to TRBJ1-2; D is unresolved. CDR3 size: 12 residues. From germline, CDR1 is SNHLY and CDR2 FYNNEI. The CDR3, as DNA: TGTGCTACCCGGGGTGATAACTATGGCTACACCTTC. The encoded protein is CATRGDNYGYTF. Looking up the rest from reference TRBV2 and TRBJ1-2 gives the full variable domain: EPEVTQTPSHQVTQMGQEVILRCVPISNHLYFYWYRQILGQKVEFLVSFYNNEISEKSEIFDDQFSVERPDGSNFTLKIRSTKLEDSAMYFCATRGDNYGYTFGSGTRLTVV.

The chain combines TRBV6-1 with TRBJ1-5, with D unresolved. V lost 2 bases and J lost 9, with 11 bases in between. The CDR3 has 13 amino acids. Germline V gene lookup returns CDR1 MNHNS and CDR2 SASEGT. The CDR3 spells CASSEREGLPQHF. The DNA of the CDR3 is TGTGCCAGCAGTGAAAGGGAGGGTTTGCCCCAGCATTTT.

The rearrangement uses TRBV2 and TRBJ2-3, with 7 bases that match TRBD2. Germline values: CDR1 SNHLY, CDR2 FYNNEI. CDR3 length: 16 residues. V shed 2 bases, J shed 0 bases, and the junction held 5 bases outside the gene matches. Here the CDR3 reads CASSEWEGPSTDTQYF. The CDR3 region has the DNA TGTGCCAGCAGTGAATGGGAGGGTCCAAGCACAGATACGCAGTATTTT.

This sequence joins TRBV10-1 and TRBJ1-1, with D unclear. Germline V gene lookup returns CDR1 WNHNN and CDR2 SYGVQD (reference sequence). CDR3 length equals 13 residues. The germline V and J ends were trimmed by 5 bases and 3 bases, with 10 bases remaining between them. The chain's CDR3 is CASSKDWDTEAFF. The CDR3 DNA sequence: TGCGCCAGCAGTAAGGACTGGGACACTGAAGCTTTCTTT.

This clone was seen only a few times. The rearrangement joins TRBV11-2 to TRBJ2-7, with TRBD1 matching 10 bases. J was trimmed by 13 bases and V by 2 bases; bases with no gene match: 8. The germline V gene encodes CDR1 SGHAT and CDR2 FQNNGV. The CDR3 runs to 13 residues. CDR3 sequence (DNA): TGTGCCAGCAGCTTACGTACCGAGACAGGGGGCTACTTC. Protein sequence: CASSLRTETGGYF.

The chain is built from TRBV7-9 and TRBJ2-2; 8 nucleotides match TRBD1. The V and J ends lost 3 bases and 1 base, in that order; junction bases with no gene match: 10. The CDR3 has 18 residues. Germline CDR1 is SEHNR and CDR2 is FQNEAQ (reference sequence). The CDR3 nucleotides are TGTGCCAGCAGCTTCGACACCAGGACAGGGTGGAACACCGGGGAGCTGTTTTTT. Protein product: CASSFDTRTGWNTGELFF. The variable domain in full, completed from reference TRBV7-9 and TRBJ2-2, reads DTGVSQNPRHKITKRGQNVTFRCDPISEHNRLYWYRQTLGQGPEFLTYFQNEAQLEKSRLLSDRFSAERPKGSFSTLEIQRTEQGDSAMYLCASSFDTRTGWNTGELFFGEGSRLTVL.

The chain uses TRBV2 and TRBJ2-5; D call uncertain. The ends were cut back, 8 bases at V and 5 bases at J, with 18 bases in the middle. CDR1 is SNHLY and CDR2 is FYNNEI in the germline V gene. The CDR3 contains 14 residues. CDR3 in amino acids: CASRVGGLVETQYF. CDR3 sequence (DNA): TGTGCCAGCCGAGTAGGCGGTCTTGTGGAGACCCAGTACTTC.

The V and J genes are TRBV6-1 and TRBJ1-4, with 7 nucleotides matching TRBD1. The germline gives CDR1 MNHNS, CDR2 SASEGT. The V and J ends lost 2 bases and 2 bases, in that order; junction bases with no gene match: 5. There are 16 residues in the CDR3. This chain's CDR3 is CASSENRGTTNEKLFF. Written as DNA, the CDR3 is TGTGCCAGCAGTGAAAACAGGGGAACGACTAATGAAAAACTGTTTTTT.

This sequence joins TRBV7-2 and TRBJ2-1, with D tentatively TRBD2 (5 bases). Germline CDR1 and CDR2: SGHTA and FQGNSA. The V end lost 1 base, the J end lost 2 bases, and 18 bases lay between the germline ends. CDR3 length: 18 amino acids. The CDR3 nucleotides read TGTGCCAGCAGCTTAGGCCGCAGGTGGGAGTCAGCCTACAATGAGCAGTTCTTC. Its translation: CASSLGRRWESAYNEQFF. The whole variable domain, filled in from reference TRBV7-2 and TRBJ2-1, reads GAGVSQSPSNKVTEKGKDVELRCDPISGHTALYWYRQSLGQGLEFLIYFQGNSAPDKSGLPSDRFSAERTGGSVSTLTIQRTQQEDSAVYLCASSLGRRWESAYNEQFFGPGTRLTVL.

The V and J genes are TRBV27 and TRBJ1-3, with TRBD1 matching over 10 bases. This CDR3 has 14 amino acids. V shed 6 bases and J 2 bases; nucleotides not matched to a gene: 1. CDR1 and CDR2 from the germline V gene are MNHEY and SMNVEV (reference sequence). This CDR3 is CASRDRGPGNTIYF. CDR3 coding DNA: TGTGCCAGCAGAGACAGGGGGCCTGGAAACACCATATATTTT.

This clone came up once. CDR3 bases: TGTGCCAGCAGTCGGGACAGGGGGCGAGGCACTGAAGCTTTCTTT. This translates into CASSRDRGRGTEAFF. The rearrangement uses TRBV2 and TRBJ1-1; 12 nucleotides align to TRBD1. Germline V CDR1 and CDR2: SNHLY, FYNNEI. V dropped 5 bases and J dropped 4; count of bases not matched to a gene: 5. The CDR3 length is 15 residues.

This chain joins TRBV10-3 and TRBJ1-1; 8 positions agree with TRBD1. Unmatched junction bases numbered 2, after V lost 2 bases and J lost 3 bases. This CDR3 comprises 14 residues. Germline assignment: CDR1 ENHRY and CDR2 SYGVKD. CDR3 residues: CAISEVDRDTEAFF. The CDR3 coding sequence is TGTGCCATCAGTGAGGTGGACAGGGACACTGAAGCTTTCTTT.

The V call is TRBV5-1, the J call TRBJ2-1, with 10 positions matching TRBD2. Germline loops: CDR1 SGHRS, CDR2 YFSETQ. This CDR3 is built from 18 residues. With V trimmed by 4 bases and J by 6 bases, 16 bases remained unmatched. The CDR3 bases are TGCGCCAGCAGCGTAACTTCCACACTAGCGGGGCCCGCCAATGAGCAGTTCTTC. As protein: CASSVTSTLAGPANEQFF.

The genes are TRBV27 and TRBJ2-3, with TRBD2 matching 7 bases. V lost 8 bases, J lost 2 bases, and 7 bases stayed unmatched. Per the germline V gene, CDR1 is MNHEY and CDR2 is SMNVEV (reference sequence). This CDR3 spans 14 amino acids. As DNA, the CDR3 is TGTGCCAGCCGTACCGGGACTACCACAGATACGCAGTATTTT. Translating gives CASRTGTTTDTQYF.

The J gene is TRBJ1-1, the V gene TRBV10-1; D gene ambiguous. Trimming removed 0 bases at V and 7 bases at J, with 9 bases between. The CDR3 is 13 amino acids. CDR1 and CDR2 (germline): WNHNN, SYGVQD (reference sequence). The CDR3 sequence: CASSESRLGEAFF. CDR3 in DNA: TGCGCCAGCAGTGAGTCGCGGTTGGGTGAAGCTTTCTTT.

This chain joins TRBV6-1 and TRBJ1-3, with 7 bases aligning to TRBD1. The J segment lost 3 bases and the V segment lost 3 bases, leaving 11 bases of the junction unmatched. The germline V gene has CDR1 MNHNS and CDR2 SASEGT. CDR3 length equals 17 residues. The CDR3 is CASSEGLGGLFGNTIYF. The DNA of the CDR3 is TGTGCCAGCAGTGAGGGATTAGGGGGCCTATTTGGAAACACCATATATTTT.

V is TRBV18 and J is TRBJ1-1; D remains unclear. V shed 0 bases and J shed 6 bases, with 14 bases lying between them. CDR3 length equals 15 residues. Germline V gives CDR1 KGHSH, CDR2 LQKENI. CDR3 sequence: CASSPPSTSSPEAFF. The CDR3 region has the DNA TGTGCCAGCTCACCACCTTCCACGAGTTCACCTGAAGCTTTCTTT.